Presented here are 22 T cell receptor beta chains from one specimen sequenced in a study of early T cells in non-severe SARS-CoV-2 infection. TCRdb ran MiXCR on the 5' RACE reads and lists one entry per CDR3 protein. The profile covers roughly 36,000 distinct CDR3 sequences, with around 6% appearing a single time and 10% to 15% taken by the ten largest. The sample consisted of whole blood. Receptor source: an adult who was a healthcare worker with PCR-confirmed SARS-CoV-2 infection or an uninfected control (not recorded which).

This clonotype was observed a single time. A much more abundant neighbour one base away suggests this may be a read error. The chain links TRBV28 to TRBJ1-2, with 7 nucleotides matching TRBD1. The CDR3 contains 13 residues. CDR1 MDHEN and CDR2 SYDVKM come from the germline V gene. The junction had 5 bases not matched to a gene; V was cut back by 5 bases and J by 5 bases. For the CDR3, the DNA is TGTGCCAGCAGTCTCGGGACAGTGTATGGCTACACCTTC. Protein product: CASSLGTVYGYTF.

This clonotype was seen at least ten times. The genes are TRBV19 and TRBJ1-1; D unresolved. The CDR3 loop spans 13 amino acids. With 6 bases removed from V and 1 base from J, the gap between germline ends came to 9 bases. Germline V gene sequence: CDR1 LNHDA, CDR2 SQIVND (reference sequence). In DNA form, the CDR3 reads TGTGCCAGTAGCGAGGCGAGGAACACTGAAGCTTTCTTT. It is translated as CASSEARNTEAFF. The entire variable domain, with the rest obtained from reference TRBV19 and TRBJ1-1, is as follows: DGGITQSPKYLFRKEGQNVTLSCEQNLNHDAMYWYRQDPGQGLRLIYYSQIVNDFQKGDIAEGYSVSREKKESFPLTVTSAQKNPTAFYLCASSEARNTEAFFGQGTRLTVV.

This clonotype was observed many times. The chain recombines TRBV3-1 with TRBJ2-7; 7 bases fit TRBD1. V shed 5 bases and J 3 bases; nucleotides not matched to a gene: 7. Germline values: CDR1 LGHDT, CDR2 YNNKEL (reference sequence). The CDR3 is 14 amino acids. For the CDR3, the DNA is TGTGCCAGCAGCACCCAGGGACAGCACTACGAGCAGTACTTC. This codes for CASSTQGQHYEQYF.

This clonotype occurred many times. The rearrangement joins TRBV28 to TRBJ2-7; D gene unclear. CDR1 is MDHEN, CDR2 SYDVKM, per germline. Trimming stripped 1 base from V and 6 bases from J, with 7 bases between. The length of the CDR3 is 12 residues. CDR3 bases: TGTGCCAGCAGTTTATCCCCTATCGAGCAGTACTTC. Translation: CASSLSPIEQYF.

Many counts were recorded for this clonotype. The chain's CDR3 is CASSPGTGSSETQYF. CDR3 DNA: TGCGCCAGCAGCCCCGGGACAGGGTCGTCAGAGACCCAGTACTTC. The J gene is TRBJ2-5, the V gene TRBV5-1; 9 bases fit TRBD1. V lost 4 bases and J lost 4; bases outside the gene matches: 8. Germline V gene data show CDR1 as SGHRS and CDR2 as YFSETQ. This CDR3 has 15 amino acids.

This clonotype has a count of ten or more. CDR3 in DNA: TGTGCCATCAGTGAGTCAGGGACAGTCTATGGCTACACCTTC. Protein product: CAISESGTVYGYTF. The chain joins TRBV10-3 to TRBJ1-2, with 7 bases that match TRBD1. The CDR3 spans 14 residues. The germline V gene encodes CDR1 ENHRY and CDR2 SYGVKD. The V and J ends lost 0 bases and 4 bases, in that order; junction bases with no gene match: 2.

This clonotype has ten or more counts. The V and J genes are TRBV20-1 and TRBJ2-5, with D perhaps matching TRBD1 (6 bases). Germline CDR1 reads DFQATT; CDR2 reads SNEGSKA (reference sequence). Trimming took 3 bases from V and 9 from J, leaving 26 bases between them. The CDR3 sequence is 16 residues long. The CDR3 DNA sequence: TGCAGTGCTAGGTCGGGTGGGCAGGGGCGGCTTGGGGCCCAGTACTTC. It translates to CSARSGGQGRLGAQYF.

Ten or more counts support this clonotype. J is TRBJ2-7 and V is TRBV5-6; 11 bases align to TRBD1. V shed 4 bases and J 4 bases; nucleotides not matched to a gene: 4. Germline V gene sequence: CDR1 SGHDT, CDR2 YYEEEE. The length of the CDR3 is 14 residues. In DNA, the CDR3 is TGTGCCAGCAGCCTGGGACAGGGGGTATACGAGCAGTACTTC. The encoded protein is CASSLGQGVYEQYF.

The genes are TRBV6-5 and TRBJ2-1; perhaps TRBD1 as D (6 bases). Trimming cost V 6 bases and J 2 bases, with 17 bases left between them. In germline, CDR1 is MNHEY, CDR2 SVGAGI. The CDR3 spans 16 residues. This CDR3 is CASSISGTNPYNEQFF. The CDR3 nucleotides read TGTGCCAGCAGCATATCCGGGACAAATCCCTACAATGAGCAGTTCTTC.

This clonotype was recorded many times. The chain is built from TRBV6-1 and TRBJ2-5; D is possibly TRBD1 (5 bases). Trimming shortened V by 2 bases and J by 5 bases, and 12 bases separated the two germline ends. The germline V gene encodes CDR1 MNHNS and CDR2 SASEGT. The CDR3 is made up of 14 amino acids. The CDR3 coding sequence is TGTGCCAGCAGTGAAAGGGGTCCAAGCGAGACCCAGTACTTC. Translating it yields CASSERGPSETQYF.

In its sample, this clonotype was seen many times. The rearrangement joins TRBV7-2 to TRBJ2-3, with 8 bases fitting TRBD2. CDR3 length: 16 residues. J gave up 5 bases and V 4 bases, and 11 bases lay outside the gene matches. Germline lookup yields CDR1 SGHTA and CDR2 FQGNSA. The CDR3 spells CASSYQSAGVGDTQYF. For the CDR3, the DNA is TGTGCCAGCAGCTACCAATCAGCGGGGGTTGGAGATACGCAGTATTTT.

The V gene is TRBV6-2 or TRBV6-3, the J gene TRBJ2-7, with D possibly being TRBD1 (5 bases). Germline CDR1 and CDR2: MNHEY and SVGEGT. The CDR3 spans 13 residues. The V end lost 7 bases, the J end lost 9 bases, and 19 bases lay between the germline ends. The CDR3 loop is CASIQDFYSAQYF. As DNA, the CDR3 is TGTGCCAGCATACAGGATTTCTATTCGGCGCAGTACTTC.

This clonotype was seen repeatedly, ten times or more. This chain links TRBV12-3 or TRBV12-4 with TRBJ2-1; 12 bases line up with TRBD2. V was clipped by 5 bases and J by 10 bases; unmatched bases: 15. The CDR3 spans 17 residues. The CDR3 bases are TGTGCCAGCAGTCCCCTACGACTAGCGGGGGCCTTAGGGGAGCAGTTCTTC. Protein: CASSPLRLAGALGEQFF.

This clonotype was detected many times. V gene TRBV30 combines with J gene TRBJ2-3; the D gene is possibly TRBD2 (5 bases). The V and J ends lost 1 base and 8 bases respectively, with 7 bases between them. Per the germline V gene, CDR1 is GTSNPN and CDR2 is SVGIG (reference sequence). CDR3 size: 11 residues. CDR3 sequence reads: CAWSALATQYF. The CDR3 nucleotides read TGTGCCTGGAGTGCCCTAGCTACGCAGTATTTT. Based on the CDR3 plus reference TRBV30 and TRBJ2-3, the full variable domain is SQTIHQWPATLVQPVGSPLSLECTVEGTSNPNLYWYRQAAGRGLQLLFYSVGIGQISSEVPQNLSASRPQDRQFILSSKKLLLSDSGFYLCAWSALATQYFGPGTRLTVL.

This clonotype was detected many times. The rearrangement uses TRBV18 and TRBJ2-6; D is perhaps TRBD2 (6 bases). The CDR3 has 18 amino acids. The ends were cut back, 2 bases at V and 4 bases at J, with 18 bases in the middle. CDR1 is KGHSH, CDR2 LQKENI, per germline. The CDR3 here is CASSPDLAGRPGANVLTF. CDR3 nucleotide sequence: TGTGCCAGCTCACCAGATTTGGCAGGGAGGCCCGGGGCCAACGTCCTGACTTTC.

In DNA, the CDR3 is TGTGCCAGCAGCCCGTCGGGGATCTCTGGAAACACCATATATTTT. Translated, it gives CASSPSGISGNTIYF. The genes are TRBV3-1 and TRBJ1-3; unclear D gene. The ends were cut back, 4 bases at V and 0 bases at J, with 10 bases in the middle. Germline values: CDR1 LGHDT, CDR2 YNNKEL (reference sequence). The CDR3 has 15 residues.

Judged by abundance, this clonotype is medium-sized. The rearrangement uses TRBV12-3 or TRBV12-4 and TRBJ1-2; 9 bases match TRBD1. The CDR3 contains 15 residues. The ends lost 5 bases at V and 6 bases at J; junction bases unmatched: 10. The CDR3 nucleotides are TGTGCCAGCAGTCCCACGGGAGGGACAGGGAATGGCTACACCTTC. Protein: CASSPTGGTGNGYTF.

The sample holds a few counts of this clonotype. The genes are TRBV5-4 and TRBJ2-3, with 7 bases identical to TRBD2. Per the germline V gene, CDR1 is SGHNT and CDR2 is YYREEE (reference sequence). Trimming removed 6 bases from V and 4 bases from J; junction bases left unmatched: 11. This CDR3 region has 15 residues. In DNA, the CDR3 is TGTGCCAGCACCTCCGGGGGGAGCATGGCAGATACGCAGTATTTT. This gives the protein CASTSGGSMADTQYF. The full variable domain, rest sourced from reference TRBV5-4 and TRBJ2-3, is ETGVTQSPTHLIKTRGQQVTLRCSSQSGHNTVSWYQQALGQGPQFIFQYYREEENGRGNFPPRFSGLQFPNYSSELNVNALELDDSALYLCASTSGGSMADTQYFGPGTRLTVL.

This clonotype was counted a few times. The chain joins TRBV29-1 to TRBJ2-1, with a possible D match to TRBD1 (5 bases). The CDR3 totals 13 residues. Trimming shortened V by 6 bases and J by 7 bases, and 16 bases separated the two germline ends. Germline loops: CDR1 SQVTM, CDR2 ANQGSEA. The CDR3 DNA is TGCAGCGTGACCAGGGCCAGGTGGAATGAGCAGTTCTTC. The encoded protein is CSVTRARWNEQFF.

In the case of this clonotype: Given a much more abundant clone one base away, this may be a read error. Lacking the conserved final phenylalanine or tryptophan, this CDR3 likely reflects a read error. This sequence joins TRBV4-1 and TRBJ2-7; possible D gene TRBD2, 6 bases. The V gene lost 0 bases and the J gene lost 2 bases, with 14 bases spanning the gap. The germline V gene has CDR1 MGHRA and CDR2 YSYEKL. This CDR3 is built from 16 residues. CDR3 in DNA: TGCGCCAGCAGCCAAGATAATCCGGGAGTCACCTACGAGCAGTACTCC. Translated: CASSQDNPGVTYEQYS.

This clonotype was picked up many times. The rearrangement links TRBV9 to TRBJ2-5; 7 nucleotides line up with TRBD1. Per the germline V gene, CDR1 is SGDLS and CDR2 is YYNGEE. V was clipped by 5 bases and J by 5 bases; unmatched bases: 12. The CDR3 is 15 residues long. CDR3 bases: TGTGCCAGCAGTCCGGGACAGCCTCCTAGGGAGACCCAGTACTTC. Residues: CASSPGQPPRETQYF.

This clonotype was detected many times. V usage is TRBV7-9 and J usage is TRBJ1-2; D call uncertain. The CDR3 extends over 17 amino acids. The ends were cut back, 3 bases at V and 4 bases at J, with 21 bases in the middle. The germline V gene encodes CDR1 SEHNR and CDR2 FQNEAQ (reference sequence). The chain's CDR3 is CASSFLIRLSGSYGYTF. CDR3 nucleotide sequence: TGTGCCAGCAGCTTCCTCATAAGGCTTTCAGGTTCCTATGGCTACACCTTC.